This entry concerns a single T cell receptor (beta chain). Its antigen remains unknown. The CDR3 extends over 14 amino acids. CDR1 and CDR2 (germline): MNHEY, SVGAGI. Trimming removed 5 bases from V and 8 bases from J; junction bases left unmatched: 7. These data originate in a study of T-cell memory formation after mild COVID-19. About the study: The two donors had largely donor-specific TCR clusters.

TCR alpha and TCR beta cDNA libraries with sample barcodes and UMIs came from 5'RACE using constant-segment primers. TCRdb passed the 5' RACE reads through MiXCR, listing each CDR3 protein once. The repertoire consists of a few hundred thousand distinct CDR3 sequences, with approximately 15% occurring once and the leading ten covering 20% to 25%. Study outcomes and limitations: Clones from the second wave (peaking day 37) had unconfirmed SARS-CoV-2 specificity. Mainly CM and EM harbored the contracting CD4+ clones; mainly EMRA harbored the CD8+ ones.

This receptor was obtained from a man aged 18 to 35 who had mild COVID-19 (a few samples of this study predate the infection). Cell type and time point are not known. The rearrangement uses TRBV6-5 and TRBJ2-4; 9 bases fit TRBD1. The sample comprised PBMCs or a T cell subset sorted from them (not recorded which). The CDR3 is CASSTGGRRDIQYF. The CDR3 coding sequence is TGTGCCAGCAGTACAGGGGGCCGCAGAGACATTCAGTACTTC.